These 31 T cell receptor beta chains were sequenced from one sample in a study of T cells after yellow fever vaccination. MiXCR was run by TCRdb on the 5' RACE reads, yielding one entry per CDR3 protein. The data show around 300,000 distinct CDR3 sequences, 3.5% to 4.5% seen once. The sequencing here drew on PBMCs, taken 15 days after the yellow fever booster vaccination. The receptors derive from a man younger than 35 who received the YFV17D yellow fever vaccine.

Ten or more counts support this clonotype. DNA of the CDR3: TGTGCCATCAGTGAGGTCGCAGATACGCAGTATTTT. Amino acids: CAISEVADTQYF. This chain uses TRBV10-3 with TRBJ2-3, with no clear D. The CDR3 extends over 12 amino acids. V lost 2 bases to trimming and J lost 4 bases, with 4 bases between them. Germline V gene lookup returns CDR1 ENHRY and CDR2 SYGVKD.

The chain employs TRBV29-1 and TRBJ2-3; D may be TRBD1 (5 bases). The germline V gene has CDR1 SQVTM and CDR2 ANQGSEA. V lost 4 bases to trimming and J lost 8 bases, with 19 bases between them. The CDR3 has 14 amino acids. The CDR3 reads CSVASRQMQGTQYF. The CDR3 region has the DNA TGCAGCGTTGCAAGCCGCCAAATGCAGGGTACGCAGTATTTT.

V usage is TRBV18 and J usage is TRBJ2-7; possibly TRBD2 for D (7 bases). V was clipped by 6 bases and J by 4 bases, with 19 bases between them. From germline, CDR1 is KGHSH and CDR2 LQKENI. The CDR3 length is 15 residues. The CDR3 nucleotides read TGTGCCAGCTCCCTAGGGGGGGCGTCTAATTACGAGCAGTACTTC. It encodes CASSLGGASNYEQYF. Filled out from reference TRBV18 and TRBJ2-7, the complete variable domain reads NAGVMQNPRHLVRRRGQEARLRCSPMKGHSHVYWYRQLPEEGLKFMVYLQKENIIDESGMPKERFSAEFPKEGPSILRIQQVVRGDSAAYFCASSLGGASNYEQYFGPGTRLTVT.

The chain employs TRBV18 and TRBJ1-4; no clear D. Germline-derived CDR1 and CDR2 are KGHSH and LQKENI. The V end lost 3 bases, the J end lost 4 bases, and 3 bases lay between the germline ends. This CDR3 comprises 12 residues. The CDR3 loop reads CASSPSNEKLFF. CDR3 DNA: TGTGCCAGCTCACCGAGTAATGAAAAACTGTTTTTT.

This clonotype appeared many times. This chain uses TRBV12-3 or TRBV12-4 with TRBJ1-2; perhaps TRBD1 as D (5 bases). The ends were cut back, 5 bases at V and 4 bases at J, with 14 bases in the middle. This CDR3 comprises 14 residues. Written as DNA, the CDR3 is TGTGCCAGCAGTATTGCAGGGATCGGCTATGGCTACACCTTC. It is translated as CASSIAGIGYGYTF.

In its sample, this clonotype was seen many times. The J gene is TRBJ2-5, the V gene TRBV3-1; D call uncertain. The germline V gene has CDR1 LGHDT and CDR2 YNNKEL (reference sequence). Trimming cost V 2 bases and J 9 bases, with 7 bases left between them. The CDR3 contains 11 residues. The CDR3 bases are TGTGCCAGCAGCCAACAAGGGCCCCAGTACTTC. Residues: CASSQQGPQYF.

This clonotype appeared many times. This sequence joins TRBV5-1 and TRBJ2-5; D may be TRBD1 or TRBD2 (5 bases each). Trimming removed 4 bases at V and 1 base at J, with 11 bases between. Germline lookup yields CDR1 SGHRS and CDR2 YFSETQ. This CDR3 has 14 residues. The CDR3 is CASSTGRTQETQYF. For the CDR3, the DNA is TGCGCCAGCAGCACGGGACGTACCCAAGAGACCCAGTACTTC.

This clonotype was seen many times. The rearrangement joins TRBV7-2 to TRBJ2-2, with D perhaps matching TRBD2 (5 bases). V lost 8 bases to trimming and J lost 6 bases, with 19 bases between them. Looked up from germline, CDR1 is SGHTA and CDR2 is FQGNSA. The CDR3 loop spans 15 amino acids. The chain's CDR3 is CASASGWTRAGELFF. CDR3 sequence (DNA): TGTGCCAGCGCGTCCGGATGGACGAGGGCCGGGGAGCTGTTTTTT.

This clonotype was detected many times. J is TRBJ1-1 and V is TRBV20-1, with 10 bases lining up with TRBD1. The CDR3 sequence is 14 residues long. V shed 4 bases and J 3 bases; nucleotides not matched to a gene: 5. Germline CDR1 reads DFQATT; CDR2 reads SNEGSKA (reference sequence). CDR3 region: CSAKADRGDTEAFF. DNA of the CDR3: TGCAGTGCTAAAGCGGACAGGGGGGACACTGAAGCTTTCTTT.

Many counts were recorded for this clonotype. This chain connects TRBV2 to TRBJ2-3; 10 bases map to TRBD1. Germline CDR1 reads SNHLY; CDR2 reads FYNNEI. This CDR3 contains 14 residues. Germline trimming cut 4 bases from V and 2 bases from J; bases unmatched to any gene: 0. As DNA, the CDR3 is TGTGCCAGCAGTGGACAGGGGGCCACAGATACGCAGTATTTT. Amino acid sequence: CASSGQGATDTQYF.

There are a few counts of this clonotype. The chain carries TRBV29-1 and TRBJ1-2; possible D gene TRBD1, 5 bases. Germline lookup yields CDR1 SQVTM and CDR2 ANQGSEA. V lost 0 bases and J lost 8, with 10 bases in between. This CDR3 is 12 amino acids long. The CDR3 is CSVEELGVGYTF. The CDR3, as DNA: TGCAGCGTTGAAGAGCTGGGGGTCGGCTACACCTTC.

DNA for the CDR3: TGCGCCAGCAGCTTTGGGGGAAGTTCGTCTGGAAACACCATATATTTT. It yields the protein CASSFGGSSSGNTIYF. The chain carries TRBV5-1 and TRBJ1-3, with D maybe TRBD1 (5 bases). The length of the CDR3 is 16 residues. Germline lookup yields CDR1 SGHRS and CDR2 YFSETQ. Trimming removed 2 bases from V and 1 base from J, with 13 bases in between. Full variable domain (outside the CDR3, taken from reference TRBV5-1 and TRBJ1-3): KAGVTQTPRYLIKTRGQQVTLSCSPISGHRSVSWYQQTPGQGLQFLFEYFSETQRNKGNFPGRFSGRQFSNSRSEMNVSTLELGDSALYLCASSFGGSSSGNTIYFGEGSWLTVV.

This clonotype came up many times. The chain couples TRBV25-1 to TRBJ1-1; D uncertain. Germline V gene lookup returns CDR1 MGHDK and CDR2 SYGVNS. The CDR3 spans 12 residues. V lost 4 bases and J 3 bases, leaving 6 bases between the germline ends. CDR3 sequence (DNA): TGTGCCAGCAGTGGTCGGGACACTGAAGCTTTCTTT. Translating it yields CASSGRDTEAFF.

In its sample, this clonotype was seen a few times. The chain combines TRBV10-3 with TRBJ2-5; TRBD2 might be the D (6 bases). Trimming removed 7 bases at V and 4 bases at J, with 19 bases between. In germline, CDR1 is ENHRY, CDR2 SYGVKD. CDR3 size: 15 residues. CDR3 sequence reads: CAIMRSGGSGETQYF. The CDR3 region has the DNA TGTGCCATCATGAGGAGTGGGGGGTCTGGAGAGACCCAGTACTTC.

This clonotype was picked up many times. The chain combines TRBV28 with TRBJ2-7, with TRBD1 matching over 7 bases. The CDR3 sequence is 14 residues long. Germline CDR1 reads MDHEN; CDR2 reads SYDVKM. V shed 5 bases and J 2 bases; nucleotides not matched to a gene: 6. CDR3 DNA sequence: TGTGCCAGCAGTCCCGGACAGGCAACCTACGAGCAGTACGTC. Its protein product is CASSPGQATYEQYV.

The chain is built from TRBV4-2 and TRBJ1-5, with D maybe TRBD1 (6 bases). From germline, CDR1 is LGHNA and CDR2 YNFKEQ. The length of the CDR3 is 18 residues. Trimming left V 0 bases short and J 2 bases short, with 17 bases between. CDR3: CASSQEAYRDWGNQPQHF. Here the CDR3 DNA reads TGTGCCAGCAGCCAAGAGGCATACAGGGATTGGGGCAATCAGCCCCAGCATTTT.

In this sample, this clonotype turned up many times. The genes are TRBV9 and TRBJ2-5; 11 bases line up with TRBD2. This CDR3 contains 18 residues. The ends lost 4 bases at V and 1 base at J; junction bases unmatched: 12. Germline V gene data show CDR1 as SGDLS and CDR2 as YYNGEE. CDR3 nucleotides: TGTGCCAGCAGCCTCAAACACGCTAGCGGGGGGTTCCAAGAGACCCAGTACTTC. Its protein product is CASSLKHASGGFQETQYF.

The table lists this clonotype with many counts. CDR3 residues: CSAGSGGDNEQFF. For the CDR3, the DNA is TGCAGTGCCGGAAGCGGGGGTGACAATGAGCAGTTCTTC. J is TRBJ2-1 and V is TRBV20-1; 8 positions match TRBD2. Germline V gene lookup returns CDR1 DFQATT and CDR2 SNEGSKA (reference sequence). V lost 6 bases and J lost 5; bases outside the gene matches: 6. This CDR3 has 13 amino acids.

The chain links TRBV19 to TRBJ1-6, with D maybe TRBD1 (6 bases). In germline, CDR1 is LNHDA, CDR2 SQIVND (reference sequence). The CDR3 covers 15 residues. With 5 bases removed from V and 7 bases from J, the gap between germline ends came to 15 bases. In nucleotides, the CDR3 is TGTGCCAGTAGTGTATCCGGGACAAGGAATTCACCCCTCCACTTT. Translating it yields CASSVSGTRNSPLHF.

J is TRBJ2-1 and V is TRBV15, with D perhaps TRBD1 or TRBD2 (5 bases each). Germline assignment: CDR1 LNHNV and CDR2 YYDKDF (reference sequence). V was shortened by 4 bases and J by 7 bases, with 8 bases between the two germline ends. The CDR3 length is 12 residues. In DNA, the CDR3 is TGTGCCACCAGCATTTGGGGGAATGAGCAGTTCTTC. Protein sequence: CATSIWGNEQFF.

This clonotype was seen repeatedly, ten times or more. The chain links TRBV7-3 to TRBJ1-2; weak D call: TRBD1 (5 bases). Germline CDR1 SGHTA, CDR2 FQGTGA. This CDR3 region has 14 residues. Trimming took 5 bases from V and 4 from J, leaving 14 bases between them. The CDR3 protein is CASSPGTGPYGYTF. As DNA, the CDR3 is TGTGCCAGCAGCCCAGGTACAGGTCCCTATGGCTACACCTTC.

Ten or more counts support this clonotype. This chain joins TRBV7-9 and TRBJ2-1; D is ambiguous. The CDR3 is made up of 12 amino acids. The germline gives CDR1 SEHNR, CDR2 FQNEAQ (reference sequence). V was clipped by 5 bases and J by 10 bases, with 12 bases between them. The CDR3 bases are TGTGCCAGCAGCGATGAGGCCCCCGAGCAGTTCTTC. This translates into CASSDEAPEQFF.

This clonotype appeared a few times. The gene calls are TRBV4-1 and TRBJ2-1; D is ambiguous. The germline V gene encodes CDR1 MGHRA and CDR2 YSYEKL. This CDR3 comprises 13 residues. V was shortened by 4 bases and J by 6 bases, with 10 bases between the two germline ends. CDR3 protein: CASSPFMGNEQFF. Here the CDR3 DNA reads TGCGCCAGCAGCCCCTTCATGGGCAATGAGCAGTTCTTC.

The V and J genes are TRBV11-2 and TRBJ2-1; D may be TRBD1 (6 bases). The CDR3 is made up of 19 amino acids. V lost 3 bases to trimming and J lost 0 bases, with 21 bases between them. Germline values: CDR1 SGHAT, CDR2 FQNNGV. CDR3 sequence: CASSFQGQGTISSYNEQFF. The CDR3 DNA reads as TGTGCCAGCAGCTTTCAGGGGCAGGGGACAATCAGCTCCTACAATGAGCAGTTCTTC.

V and J are TRBV18 and TRBJ2-3; 8 bases align to TRBD2. V lost 10 bases, J lost 3 bases, and 6 bases stayed unmatched. The CDR3 runs 13 residues. Germline V gene lookup returns CDR1 KGHSH and CDR2 LQKENI. The CDR3 region is CATTGGSTDTQYF. The CDR3 bases are TGTGCCACCACGGGGGGGTCTACAGATACGCAGTATTTT.

This clonotype was observed many times. The rearrangement links TRBV4-1 to TRBJ1-2; D might be TRBD1 (6 bases). The CDR3 loop spans 15 amino acids. Trimming took off 0 bases at V and 1 base at J, with 9 bases between the two ends. Germline CDR1 reads MGHRA; CDR2 reads YSYEKL. CDR3 nucleotide sequence: TGCGCCAGCAGCCAAGATCCAGGGGTTAACTATGGCTACACCTTC. This translates into CASSQDPGVNYGYTF.

This clonotype occurred a few times. The rearrangement joins TRBV7-2 to TRBJ1-3, with 7 bases matching TRBD1. This CDR3 spans 15 amino acids. V shed 1 base, J shed 1 base, and the junction held 1 base outside the gene matches. Germline V gives CDR1 SGHTA, CDR2 FQGNSA. This CDR3 reads CASSLVTGSGNTIYF. DNA of the CDR3: TGTGCCAGCAGCTTAGTGACAGGGTCTGGAAACACCATATATTTT.

At least ten counts were recorded for this clonotype. The chain is built from TRBV7-2 and TRBJ2-5, with 11 nucleotides matching TRBD2. This CDR3 region has 15 residues. With 5 bases clipped from V and 4 bases from J, the junction kept 6 bases outside the gene matches. Germline V gene data show CDR1 as SGHTA and CDR2 as FQGNSA. CDR3 DNA: TGTGCCAGCAGCCTTCCGACTAGCGGGGTAGAGACCCAGTACTTC. Encoded protein: CASSLPTSGVETQYF. Full variable domain (remainder filled in from reference TRBV7-2 and TRBJ2-5): GAGVSQSPSNKVTEKGKDVELRCDPISGHTALYWYRQSLGQGLEFLIYFQGNSAPDKSGLPSDRFSAERTGGSVSTLTIQRTQQEDSAVYLCASSLPTSGVETQYFGPGTRLLVL.

In its sample, this clonotype was seen a few times. Here the CDR3 reads CASSPGAGRELQETQYF. The DNA for the CDR3 is TGCGCCAGCAGTCCTGGTGCCGGACGGGAACTCCAAGAGACCCAGTACTTC. The chain has TRBV5-1 and TRBJ2-5; D is perhaps TRBD2 (5 bases). Germline values: CDR1 SGHRS, CDR2 YFSETQ. This CDR3 is 17 amino acids long. Trimming took 5 bases from V and 1 from J, leaving 21 bases between them.

This clonotype came up a few times. The rearrangement uses TRBV4-1 and TRBJ2-3; D is unclear. V lost 1 base, J lost 2 bases, and 7 bases lay in between. The CDR3 is 14 amino acids. Germline V gene sequence: CDR1 MGHRA, CDR2 YSYEKL. CDR3: CASSQGTDTDTQYF. CDR3 nucleotide sequence: TGCGCCAGCAGCCAAGGTACAGACACAGATACGCAGTATTTT.

Ten or more counts support this clonotype. The gene calls are TRBV7-9 and TRBJ2-7; D is unclear. In germline, CDR1 is SEHNR, CDR2 FQNEAQ (reference sequence). This CDR3 is built from 15 residues. Between the trimmed V and J ends, which lost 0 bases and 0 bases, there was a span of 9 bases. Written as DNA, the CDR3 is TGTGCCAGCAGCTTAGCAGGGCCCTCCTCCTACGAGCAGTACTTC. This translates into CASSLAGPSSYEQYF. Full variable domain (missing parts from reference TRBV7-9 and TRBJ2-7): DTGVSQNPRHKITKRGQNVTFRCDPISEHNRLYWYRQTLGQGPEFLTYFQNEAQLEKSRLLSDRFSAERPKGSFSTLEIQRTEQGDSAMYLCASSLAGPSSYEQYFGPGTRLTVT.